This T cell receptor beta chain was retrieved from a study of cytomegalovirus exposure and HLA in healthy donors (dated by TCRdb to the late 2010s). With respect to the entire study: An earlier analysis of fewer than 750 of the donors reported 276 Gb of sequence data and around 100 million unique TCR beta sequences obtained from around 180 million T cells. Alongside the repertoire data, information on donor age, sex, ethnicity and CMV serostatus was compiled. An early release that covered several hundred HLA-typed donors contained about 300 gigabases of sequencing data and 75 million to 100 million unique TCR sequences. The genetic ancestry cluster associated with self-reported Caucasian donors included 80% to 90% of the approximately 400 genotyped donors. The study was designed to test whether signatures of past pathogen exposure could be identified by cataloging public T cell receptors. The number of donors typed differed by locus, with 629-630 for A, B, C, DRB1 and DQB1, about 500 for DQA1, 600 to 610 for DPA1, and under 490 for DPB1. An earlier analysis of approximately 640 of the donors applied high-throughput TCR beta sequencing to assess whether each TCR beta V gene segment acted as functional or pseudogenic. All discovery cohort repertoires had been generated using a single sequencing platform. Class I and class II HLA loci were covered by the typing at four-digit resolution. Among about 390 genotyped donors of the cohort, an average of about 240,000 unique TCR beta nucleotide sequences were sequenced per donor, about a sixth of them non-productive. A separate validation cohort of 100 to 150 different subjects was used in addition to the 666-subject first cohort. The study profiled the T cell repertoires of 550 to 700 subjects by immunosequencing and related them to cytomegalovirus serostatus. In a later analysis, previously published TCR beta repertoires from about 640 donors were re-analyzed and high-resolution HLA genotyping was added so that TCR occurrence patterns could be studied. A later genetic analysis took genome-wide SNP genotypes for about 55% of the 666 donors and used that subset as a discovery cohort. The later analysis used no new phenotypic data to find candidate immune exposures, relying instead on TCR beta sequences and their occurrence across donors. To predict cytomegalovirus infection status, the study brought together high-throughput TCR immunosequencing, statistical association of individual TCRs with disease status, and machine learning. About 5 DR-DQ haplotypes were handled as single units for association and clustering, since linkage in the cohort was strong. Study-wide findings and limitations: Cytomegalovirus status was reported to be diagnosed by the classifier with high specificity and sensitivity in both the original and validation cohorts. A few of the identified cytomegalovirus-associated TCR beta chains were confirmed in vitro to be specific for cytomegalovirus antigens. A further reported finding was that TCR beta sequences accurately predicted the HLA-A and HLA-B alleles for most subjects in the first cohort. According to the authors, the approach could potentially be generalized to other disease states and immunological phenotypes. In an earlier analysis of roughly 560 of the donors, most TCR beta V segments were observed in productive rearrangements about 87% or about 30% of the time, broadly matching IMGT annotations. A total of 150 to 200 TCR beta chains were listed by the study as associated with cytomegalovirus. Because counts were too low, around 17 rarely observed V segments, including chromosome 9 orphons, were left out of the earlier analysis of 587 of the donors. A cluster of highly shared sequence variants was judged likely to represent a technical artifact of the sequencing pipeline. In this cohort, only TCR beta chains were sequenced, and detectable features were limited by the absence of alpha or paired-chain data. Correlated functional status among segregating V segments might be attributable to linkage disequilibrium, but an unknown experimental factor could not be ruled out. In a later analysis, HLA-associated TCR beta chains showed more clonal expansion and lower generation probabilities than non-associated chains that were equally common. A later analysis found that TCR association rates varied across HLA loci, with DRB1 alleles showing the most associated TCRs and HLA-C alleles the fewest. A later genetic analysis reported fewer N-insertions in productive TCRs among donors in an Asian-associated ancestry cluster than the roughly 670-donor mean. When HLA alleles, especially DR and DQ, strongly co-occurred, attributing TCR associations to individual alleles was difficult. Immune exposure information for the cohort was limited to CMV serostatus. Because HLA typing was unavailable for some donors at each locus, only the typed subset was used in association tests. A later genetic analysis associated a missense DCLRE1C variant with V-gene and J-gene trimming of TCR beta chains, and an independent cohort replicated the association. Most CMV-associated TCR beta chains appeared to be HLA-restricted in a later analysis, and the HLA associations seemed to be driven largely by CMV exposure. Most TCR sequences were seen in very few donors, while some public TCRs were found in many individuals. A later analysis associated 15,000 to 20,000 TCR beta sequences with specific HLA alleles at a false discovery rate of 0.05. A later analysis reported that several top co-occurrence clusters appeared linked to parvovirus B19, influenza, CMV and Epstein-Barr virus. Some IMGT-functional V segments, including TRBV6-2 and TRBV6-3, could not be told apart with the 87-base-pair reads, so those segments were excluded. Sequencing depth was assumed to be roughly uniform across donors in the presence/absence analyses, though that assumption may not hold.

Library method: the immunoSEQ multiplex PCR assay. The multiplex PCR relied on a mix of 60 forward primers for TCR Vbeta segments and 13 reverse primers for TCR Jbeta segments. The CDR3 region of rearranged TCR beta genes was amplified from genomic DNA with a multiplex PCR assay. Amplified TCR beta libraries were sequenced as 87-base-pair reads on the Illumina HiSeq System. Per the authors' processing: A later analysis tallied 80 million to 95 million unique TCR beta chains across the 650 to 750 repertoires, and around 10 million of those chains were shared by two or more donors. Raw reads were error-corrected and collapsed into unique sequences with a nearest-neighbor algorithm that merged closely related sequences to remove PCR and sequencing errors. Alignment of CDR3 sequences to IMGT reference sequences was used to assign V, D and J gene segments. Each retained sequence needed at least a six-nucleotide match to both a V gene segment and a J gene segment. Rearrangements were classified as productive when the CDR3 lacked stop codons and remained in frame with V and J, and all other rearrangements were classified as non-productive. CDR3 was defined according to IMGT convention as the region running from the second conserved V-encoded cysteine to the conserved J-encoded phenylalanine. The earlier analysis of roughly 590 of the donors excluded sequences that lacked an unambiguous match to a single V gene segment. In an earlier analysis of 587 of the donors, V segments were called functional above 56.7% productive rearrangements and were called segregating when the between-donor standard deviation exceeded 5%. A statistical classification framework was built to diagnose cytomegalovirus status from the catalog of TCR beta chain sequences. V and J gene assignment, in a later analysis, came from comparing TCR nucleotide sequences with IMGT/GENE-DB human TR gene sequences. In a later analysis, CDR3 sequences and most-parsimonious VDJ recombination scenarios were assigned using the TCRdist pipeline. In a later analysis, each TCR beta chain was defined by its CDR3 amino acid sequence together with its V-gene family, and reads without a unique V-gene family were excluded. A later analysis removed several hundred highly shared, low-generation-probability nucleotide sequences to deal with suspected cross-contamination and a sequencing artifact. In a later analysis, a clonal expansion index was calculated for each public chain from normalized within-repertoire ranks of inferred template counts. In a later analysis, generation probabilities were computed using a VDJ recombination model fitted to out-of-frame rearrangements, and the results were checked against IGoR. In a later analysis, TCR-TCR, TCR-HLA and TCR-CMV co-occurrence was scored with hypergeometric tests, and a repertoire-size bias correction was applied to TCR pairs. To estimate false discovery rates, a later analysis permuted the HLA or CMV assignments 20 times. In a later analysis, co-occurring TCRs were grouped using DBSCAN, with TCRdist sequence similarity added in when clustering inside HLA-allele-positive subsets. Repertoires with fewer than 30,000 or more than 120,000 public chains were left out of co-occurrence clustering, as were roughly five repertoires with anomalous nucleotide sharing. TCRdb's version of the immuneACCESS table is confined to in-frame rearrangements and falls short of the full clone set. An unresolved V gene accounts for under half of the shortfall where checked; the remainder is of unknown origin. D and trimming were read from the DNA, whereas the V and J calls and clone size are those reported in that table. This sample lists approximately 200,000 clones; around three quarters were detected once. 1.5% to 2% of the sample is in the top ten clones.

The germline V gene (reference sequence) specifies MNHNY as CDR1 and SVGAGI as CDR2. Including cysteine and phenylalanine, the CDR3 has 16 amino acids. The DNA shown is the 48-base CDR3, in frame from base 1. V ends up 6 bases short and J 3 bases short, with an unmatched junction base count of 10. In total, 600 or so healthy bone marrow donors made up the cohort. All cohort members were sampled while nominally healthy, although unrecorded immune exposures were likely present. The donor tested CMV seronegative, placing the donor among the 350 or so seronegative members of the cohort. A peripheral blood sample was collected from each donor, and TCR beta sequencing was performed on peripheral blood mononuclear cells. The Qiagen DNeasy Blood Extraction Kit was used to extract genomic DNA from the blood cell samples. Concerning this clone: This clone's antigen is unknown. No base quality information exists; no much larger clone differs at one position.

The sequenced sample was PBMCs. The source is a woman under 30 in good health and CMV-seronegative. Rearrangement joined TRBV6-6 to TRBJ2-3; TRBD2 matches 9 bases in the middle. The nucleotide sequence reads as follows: TGTGCCAGCAGCGATAAGCGGGGGGCGGGGACAGATACGCAGTATTTT. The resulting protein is CASSDKRGAGTDTQYF.